Listed below are T cell receptor beta chains from one sample, sequenced in a study of T cells in Graves' hyperthyroidism and ophthalmopathy. TCRdb reanalysed the multiplex PCR reads using MiXCR and keeps one entry per CDR3 protein. The repertoire has 300,000 to 500,000 distinct CDR3 sequences, about 14% of them found once; the top ten carry under 30%. Sequenced material: blood. The source of these receptors is a man in his forties or fifties with Graves' ophthalmopathy. Each CDR3 is given with its conserved first and last residue. The order of the fields is V gene, D gene, CDR3 length, clone size, J gene, CDR3 DNA, CDR3 protein. D genes are given only for firm matches. Part of the rows lack a size; the others show once, few, many or a class for expanded clones.

V gene: TRBV28
D gene: NA
CDR3 length: 16
clone size: many
J gene: TRBJ1-6
CDR3 DNA: TGTGCCAGCATTGTCGACCGACGCTCCTATAATTCACCCCTCCACTTT
CDR3 protein: CASIVDRRSYNSPLHF

V gene: TRBV2
D gene: NA
CDR3 length: 14
clone size: many
J gene: TRBJ2-3
CDR3 DNA: TGTGCCAGCAGTGGGGCCGGGCACGGGGCTACGCAGTATTTT
CDR3 protein: CASSGAGHGATQYF

V gene: TRBV20-1
D gene: TRBD1
CDR3 length: 13
clone size: many
J gene: TRBJ2-7
CDR3 DNA: TGCAGTGCCGCAAGAACAGGGGTCTACGAGCAGTACTTC
CDR3 protein: CSAARTGVYEQYF

V gene: TRBV3-1
D gene: NA
CDR3 length: 15
clone size: few
J gene: TRBJ2-2
CDR3 DNA: TGTGCCAGCGGCCGACACGGGACAAACCCCGGGGAGCTGTTTTTT
CDR3 protein: CASGRHGTNPGELFF

V gene: TRBV5-4
D gene: NA
CDR3 length: 15
clone size: NA
J gene: TRBJ1-3
CDR3 DNA: TGTGCCAGCGAAGATGGACATAGCTCTGGAAACACCATATATTTT
CDR3 protein: CASEDGHSSGNTIYF

V gene: TRBV2
D gene: NA
CDR3 length: 13
clone size: many
J gene: TRBJ1-2
CDR3 DNA: TGTGCCAGCAAAGAGAGCCAAGACTATGGCTACACCTTC
CDR3 protein: CASKESQDYGYTF

V gene: TRBV3-1
D gene: TRBD2
CDR3 length: 17
clone size: NA
J gene: TRBJ2-1
CDR3 DNA: TGTGCCAGCAGCCGCGTTGGTGGTACTAGCGGGAGGAGTGGGCAGTTCTTC
CDR3 protein: CASSRVGGTSGRSGQFF

V gene: TRBV27
D gene: TRBD2
CDR3 length: 16
clone size: many
J gene: TRBJ2-7
CDR3 DNA: TGTGCCAGCAGTCCCCGCCGTGGACTAGTCGTCCACGAGCAGTACTTC
CDR3 protein: CASSPRRGLVVHEQYF

V gene: TRBV27
D gene: NA
CDR3 length: 18
clone size: NA
J gene: TRBJ2-3
CDR3 DNA: TGTGCCAGCAGTGATCGATCACCCGGGGGCAGCCTCACAGATACGCAGTATTTT
CDR3 protein: CASSDRSPGGSLTDTQYF

V gene: TRBV7-9
D gene: NA
CDR3 length: 12
clone size: few
J gene: TRBJ1-2
CDR3 DNA: TGTGCCAGCAGCTTACTGTTAGACGGCTACACCTTC
CDR3 protein: CASSLLLDGYTF

V gene: TRBV6-9
D gene: NA
CDR3 length: 15
clone size: many
J gene: TRBJ2-7
CDR3 DNA: TGTGCGACCAAAAAAAAGATGGACGGCTACTACGAGCAGTACTTC
CDR3 protein: CATKKKMDGYYEQYF

V gene: TRBV3-1
D gene: TRBD2
CDR3 length: 15
clone size: NA
J gene: TRBJ2-2
CDR3 DNA: TGTGCCAGCAGCCAAAGAGCGGGAGACACCGGGGAGCTGTTTTTT
CDR3 protein: CASSQRAGDTGELFF

V gene: TRBV18
D gene: NA
CDR3 length: 13
clone size: many
J gene: TRBJ1-1
CDR3 DNA: TGTGCCAGCTCATCTCAGAGGACAGCTGAAGCTTTCTTT
CDR3 protein: CASSSQRTAEAFF

V gene: TRBV20-1
D gene: TRBD2
CDR3 length: 15
clone size: many
J gene: TRBJ2-1
CDR3 DNA: TGCAGTGCTGCAGCCGGGACTAGCGCCTACAATGAGCAGTTCTTC
CDR3 protein: CSAAAGTSAYNEQFF

V gene: TRBV12-3/TRBV12-4
D gene: NA
CDR3 length: 12
clone size: many
J gene: TRBJ2-1
CDR3 DNA: TGTGCCAGTGTTAGCGCTTCCAATGAGCAGTTCTTC
CDR3 protein: CASVSASNEQFF

V gene: TRBV5-4
D gene: TRBD1
CDR3 length: 14
clone size: many
J gene: TRBJ1-1
CDR3 DNA: TGTGCCAGCAGCTTCCGGGACAGGGGTACTGAAGCTTTCTTT
CDR3 protein: CASSFRDRGTEAFF

V gene: TRBV7-9
D gene: NA
CDR3 length: 14
clone size: NA
J gene: TRBJ1-4
CDR3 DNA: TGTGCCAGCAGCTTAGACAGGAGGAGAGAAAAACTGTTTTTT
CDR3 protein: CASSLDRRREKLFF

V gene: TRBV24-1
D gene: NA
CDR3 length: 16
clone size: few
J gene: TRBJ2-7
CDR3 DNA: TGTGCCACCAGTGGAATCGGTACTAACGCAACCTACGAGCAGTACTTC
CDR3 protein: CATSGIGTNATYEQYF

V gene: TRBV9
D gene: TRBD1
CDR3 length: 15
clone size: few
J gene: TRBJ1-2
CDR3 DNA: TGTGCCAGCAGCCCCCGTCAGGGGGCCAACTATGGCTACACCTTC
CDR3 protein: CASSPRQGANYGYTF

V gene: TRBV12-3/TRBV12-4
D gene: NA
CDR3 length: 15
clone size: many
J gene: TRBJ2-7
CDR3 DNA: TGTGCCAGCAGCCCCGGAGACCACCTTACGCTCGAGCAGTACTTC
CDR3 protein: CASSPGDHLTLEQYF

V gene: TRBV2
D gene: NA
CDR3 length: 12
clone size: few
J gene: TRBJ1-1
CDR3 DNA: TGTGCCAGCAGAACCTCCCAGGGAGAAGCTTTCTTT
CDR3 protein: CASRTSQGEAFF

V gene: TRBV5-1
D gene: NA
CDR3 length: 16
clone size: many
J gene: TRBJ1-1
CDR3 DNA: TGCGCCAGCAGCCCCGGAAGGGGCGCCCCCGGCACTGAAGCTTTCTTT
CDR3 protein: CASSPGRGAPGTEAFF

V gene: TRBV6-1
D gene: TRBD1
CDR3 length: 15
clone size: NA
J gene: TRBJ2-7
CDR3 DNA: TGTGCCAGCAGCGACTGGGGGACAGTCTCCTACGAGCAGTACTTC
CDR3 protein: CASSDWGTVSYEQYF

V gene: TRBV12-3/TRBV12-4
D gene: NA
CDR3 length: 12
clone size: many
J gene: TRBJ1-2
CDR3 DNA: TGTGCCAGCAGAACGGGCCCTGCGGGCTACACCTTC
CDR3 protein: CASRTGPAGYTF

V gene: TRBV7-6
D gene: TRBD2
CDR3 length: 18
clone size: many
J gene: TRBJ2-3
CDR3 DNA: TGTGCCAGCAGCTTAGGCCCCAAAGGGGCGGGGGACACAGATACGCAGTATTTT
CDR3 protein: CASSLGPKGAGDTDTQYF

V gene: TRBV6-2/TRBV6-3
D gene: NA
CDR3 length: 14
clone size: few
J gene: TRBJ2-7
CDR3 DNA: TGTGCCAGCAGCTATGGTGGAGGGCCGGGGGAGCAGTACTTC
CDR3 protein: CASSYGGGPGEQYF

V gene: TRBV9
D gene: NA
CDR3 length: 13
clone size: NA
J gene: TRBJ2-3
CDR3 DNA: TGTGCCAGCTCGGGAGAACGCACAGATACGCAGTATTTT
CDR3 protein: CASSGERTDTQYF

V gene: TRBV28
D gene: TRBD2
CDR3 length: 21
clone size: once
J gene: TRBJ2-1
CDR3 DNA: TGTGCCAGCAGGCCTCCTGGAGGCCGTGGACTAGCGGGAGGGGACACAAATGAGCAGTTCTTC
CDR3 protein: CASRPPGGRGLAGGDTNEQFF

V gene: TRBV13
D gene: NA
CDR3 length: 15
clone size: NA
J gene: TRBJ1-2
CDR3 DNA: TGTGCCAGCAGCATTCTCCCGAGGGGGTCCTATGGCTACACCTTC
CDR3 protein: CASSILPRGSYGYTF

V gene: TRBV5-5
D gene: NA
CDR3 length: 14
clone size: many
J gene: TRBJ1-1
CDR3 DNA: TGTGCCAGCAATCCCGGTCCCATGAACACTGAAGCTTTCTTT
CDR3 protein: CASNPGPMNTEAFF

V gene: TRBV24-1
D gene: TRBD2
CDR3 length: 16
clone size: NA
J gene: TRBJ2-2
CDR3 DNA: TGTGCCACCAGTGAGTTAGCGGGACTTAACACCGGGGAGCTGTTTTTT
CDR3 protein: CATSELAGLNTGELFF

V gene: TRBV20-1
D gene: TRBD1
CDR3 length: 15
clone size: few
J gene: TRBJ2-7
CDR3 DNA: TGCAGTGTGATAAGGACAGGGGGCTCATCCTACGAGCAGTACTTC
CDR3 protein: CSVIRTGGSSYEQYF

V gene: TRBV11-1
D gene: NA
CDR3 length: 15
clone size: many
J gene: TRBJ2-7
CDR3 DNA: TGTGCCAGCAGCTTTTCCTCGGGCAGGGTCTCTGAGCAGTACTTC
CDR3 protein: CASSFSSGRVSEQYF

V gene: TRBV9
D gene: TRBD2
CDR3 length: 15
clone size: NA
J gene: TRBJ2-2
CDR3 DNA: TGTGTCAGCGCAGAGACTAGCGTGAAAACCGGGGAGCTGTTTTTT
CDR3 protein: CVSAETSVKTGELFF

V gene: TRBV20-1
D gene: TRBD2
CDR3 length: 19
clone size: few
J gene: TRBJ2-4
CDR3 DNA: TGCAGTGCTAGAGATAGGCTAGCGGGAGGTACTTATGCCAAAAACATTCAGTACTTC
CDR3 protein: CSARDRLAGGTYAKNIQYF

V gene: TRBV3-1
D gene: NA
CDR3 length: 16
clone size: many
J gene: TRBJ2-3
CDR3 DNA: TGTGCCAGCAGCCAAGAACCTAGCGACCCCACAGATACGCAGTATTTT
CDR3 protein: CASSQEPSDPTDTQYF

V gene: TRBV19
D gene: TRBD2
CDR3 length: 16
clone size: NA
J gene: TRBJ2-3
CDR3 DNA: TGTGCCAGTAGTATCCTAGCGGGAGCAAGCACAGATACGCAGTATTTT
CDR3 protein: CASSILAGASTDTQYF

V gene: TRBV19
D gene: NA
CDR3 length: 14
clone size: NA
J gene: TRBJ2-1
CDR3 DNA: TGTGCCAGTAGTATGGGTAGCTCCTACAATGAGCAGTTCTTC
CDR3 protein: CASSMGSSYNEQFF

V gene: TRBV5-1
D gene: TRBD1
CDR3 length: 16
clone size: NA
J gene: TRBJ2-7
CDR3 DNA: TGCGCCAGCAGCTTGTGGGGGGGGGACAGGGTCTACGAGCAGTACTTC
CDR3 protein: CASSLWGGDRVYEQYF

V gene: TRBV28
D gene: NA
CDR3 length: 14
clone size: few
J gene: TRBJ1-4
CDR3 DNA: TGTGCCAGCAGTTTCCCGGGAACTAATGAAAAACTGTTTTTT
CDR3 protein: CASSFPGTNEKLFF

V gene: TRBV28
D gene: NA
CDR3 length: 12
clone size: many
J gene: TRBJ2-1
CDR3 DNA: TGTGCCAGCAGTTTGGTAGGGAGTGAGCAGTTCTTC
CDR3 protein: CASSLVGSEQFF